Reported below is one T cell receptor (beta chain). The antigen is not known. The method was immunoSEQ multiplex PCR; TCRdb's version includes in-frame clones alone and lacks a portion of them. Of 200,000 to 300,000 clones detected, 90% appear once; the ten largest clones hold around 3.1%. The CDR3 loop spans 16 amino acids. The V end lost 5 bases, the J end lost 4 bases, and 18 bases lay between the germline ends. Germline CDR1 is SGHTA and CDR2 is FQGNSA. The data were obtained in a study of cytomegalovirus exposure and HLA in healthy donors. Points from the study as a whole: Under in vitro conditions, three CMV-associated chains were confirmed as specific for CMV antigens. A list of 150 or so TCR beta chains associated with cytomegalovirus was given. According to a subsequent analysis, TCR clusters from the first cohort were inclined to appear together in the 90 to 150 validation repertoires.

These donors were members of the approximately 110-subject validation cohort, a group separate from the roughly 670-subject first cohort. The chain carries TRBV7-2 and TRBJ1-5; weak D call: TRBD1 (5 bases). The source of this sequence is a woman aged 30 to 39 in good health and CMV-seronegative. Specimen: PBMCs. The CDR3 loop is CASSPRTRGLNQPQHF. CDR3 in DNA: TGTGCCAGCAGCCCCAGGACTAGGGGCCTGAATCAGCCCCAGCATTTT.